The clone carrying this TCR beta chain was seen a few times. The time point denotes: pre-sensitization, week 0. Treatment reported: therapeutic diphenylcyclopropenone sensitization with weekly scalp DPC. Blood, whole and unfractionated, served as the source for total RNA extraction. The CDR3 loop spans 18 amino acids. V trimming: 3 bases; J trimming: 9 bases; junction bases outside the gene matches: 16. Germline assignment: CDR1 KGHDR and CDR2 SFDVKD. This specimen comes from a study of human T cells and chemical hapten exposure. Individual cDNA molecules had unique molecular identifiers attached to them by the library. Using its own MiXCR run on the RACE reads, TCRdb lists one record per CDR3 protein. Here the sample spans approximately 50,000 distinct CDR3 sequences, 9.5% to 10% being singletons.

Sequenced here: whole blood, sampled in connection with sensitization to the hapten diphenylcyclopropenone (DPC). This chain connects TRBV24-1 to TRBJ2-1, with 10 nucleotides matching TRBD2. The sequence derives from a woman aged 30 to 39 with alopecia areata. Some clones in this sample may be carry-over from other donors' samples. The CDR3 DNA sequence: TGTGCCACCAGTGATCCCCGTAAACTAGCGGGGTCCCCGGTTGAGCAGTTCTTC. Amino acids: CATSDPRKLAGSPVEQFF.